This is a list of T cell receptor beta chains from one sample in a study of radiotherapy plus CTLA-4 blockade in lung cancer. TCRdb's table, derived via immunoSEQ multiplex PCR, lists solely in-frame clones and lacks some. The sample has some 60,000 clones, around four fifths seen once. Sequenced material: peripheral blood, taken from a patient treated with radiotherapy plus ipilimumab. Receptor source: a human donor with non-small cell lung cancer who had a partial response to radiotherapy plus ipilimumab. Both conserved end residues are part of each CDR3. The D gene is left open where the match is weak. Clone sizes are given selectively: once, few, many, or a class where the clone is expanded.

few	-	TRBV18	TRBJ2-5	CASSPLPEARGTQYF	TGTGCCAGCTCACCCCTCCCTGAGGCTCGGGGGACCCAGTACTTC
-	TRBD1	TRBV7-2	TRBJ1-1	CASSIGQANTEAFF	TGTGCCAGCAGCATAGGACAGGCGAACACTGAAGCTTTCTTT
-	TRBD2	TRBV9	TRBJ2-5	CASSSSGVETQYF	TGTGCCAGCAGCAGTAGCGGGGTTGAGACCCAGTACTTC
-	-	TRBV7-2	TRBJ1-6	CASSLTGLNSPLHF	TGTGCCAGCAGCCTTACAGGGCTTAATTCACCCCTCCACTTT
-	TRBD1	TRBV6-5	TRBJ2-7	CASSYSGWTGETEQYF	TGTGCCAGCAGTTACTCCGGGTGGACAGGGGAAACCGAGCAGTACTTC
-	TRBD1	TRBV9	TRBJ2-2	CASSVEQGLAGELFF	TGTGCCAGCAGCGTAGAACAGGGGCTTGCCGGGGAGCTGTTTTTT
-	-	TRBV7-9	TRBJ2-7	CASSTPPTPYEQYF	TGTGCCAGCAGCACACCACCAACGCCCTACGAGCAGTACTTC
-	-	TRBV7-2	TRBJ1-1	CASSFRGVLQNTEAFF	TGTGCCAGCAGCTTTCGGGGGGTCCTCCAGAACACTGAAGCTTTCTTT
-	TRBD1	TRBV4-1	TRBJ1-3	CASSQGTQGGGNTIYF	TGTGCCAGCAGCCAAGGGACGCAGGGGGGAGGAAACACCATATATTTT
-	-	TRBV29-1	TRBJ2-7	CSATGETLYEQYF	TGCAGCGCCACGGGAGAAACTCTCTACGAGCAGTACTTC
-	-	TRBV5-1	TRBJ2-1	CASSTGGNSYNEQFF	TGCGCCAGCAGCACCGGAGGGAACTCCTACAATGAGCAGTTCTTC
-	-	TRBV29-1	TRBJ2-3	CSVSDSLNTDTQYF	TGCAGCGTTTCAGACAGTCTCAACACAGATACGCAGTATTTT
once	TRBD1	TRBV28	TRBJ1-1	CASSRIGTGEAFF	TGTGCCAGCAGTCGAATCGGGACAGGGGAAGCTTTCTTT
-	-	TRBV7-3	TRBJ1-1	CASSLLGNTEAFF	TGTGCCAGCAGCTTACTAGGGAACACTGAAGCTTTCTTT
-	-	TRBV15	TRBJ1-4	CATSRISGGLTTNEKLFF	TGTGCCACCAGCAGAATTTCGGGGGGCCTCACAACTAATGAAAAACTGTTTTTT
-	-	TRBV2	TRBJ1-1	CASSEGRENTEAFF	TGTGCCAGCAGTGAGGGTCGGGAGAACACTGAAGCTTTCTTT
once	TRBD1	TRBV25-1	TRBJ1-2	CASRGQAPSADGYTF	TGTGCCAGCAGGGGACAGGCGCCTTCTGCTGATGGCTACACCTTC
-	TRBD1	TRBV7-9	TRBJ1-5	CASSIGQGVSNQPQHF	TGTGCCAGCAGCATCGGACAGGGGGTAAGCAATCAGCCCCAGCATTTT
few	-	TRBV9	TRBJ1-1	CASSGQVSTEAFF	TGTGCCAGCAGCGGACAGGTTTCGACTGAAGCTTTCTTT
-	-	TRBV28	TRBJ1-2	CASSPPHRVSREYGYTF	TGTGCCAGCAGTCCCCCTCATAGAGTAAGCAGGGAATATGGCTACACCTTC
few	TRBD1	TRBV7-9	TRBJ1-4	CASSSQGAYEKLFF	TGTGCCAGCAGTTCACAGGGGGCGTATGAAAAACTGTTTTTT
once	-	TRBV9	TRBJ1-6	CASSPQTGTAGSPLHF	TGTGCCAGCAGCCCCCAGACAGGAACTGCAGGATCACCCCTCCACTTT
-	TRBD1	TRBV6-1	TRBJ1-2	CASSWTGKDYGYTF	TGTGCCAGCAGTTGGACAGGGAAGGACTATGGCTACACCTTC
-	-	TRBV30	TRBJ2-5	CAWSVLRGETQYF	TGTGCCTGGAGTGTACTGAGGGGGGAGACCCAGTACTTC
-	-	TRBV28	TRBJ2-7	CASSPPGVVPLTGYEQYF	TGTGCCAGCAGCCCTCCGGGGGTCGTTCCTCTTACCGGTTACGAGCAGTACTTC
-	TRBD2	TRBV7-6	TRBJ2-3	CASSLGGLASTDTQYF	TGTGCCAGCAGCTTAGGGGGACTAGCTAGCACAGATACGCAGTATTTT
-	-	TRBV9	TRBJ1-3	CASSVAGGAGNTIYF	TGTGCCAGCAGCGTAGCTGGAGGGGCTGGAAACACCATATATTTT
-	-	TRBV27	TRBJ2-7	CASRGPGQSLEQYF	TGTGCCAGCAGAGGCCCCGGACAGTCCCTCGAGCAGTACTTC
few	-	TRBV2	TRBJ1-2	CASSGQIYGYTF	TGTGCCAGCAGTGGACAGATCTATGGCTACACCTTC
-	TRBD2	TRBV4-1	TRBJ2-5	CASSRLAVRETQYF	TGCGCCAGCAGCCGACTAGCGGTGAGAGAGACCCAGTACTTC
-	-	TRBV6-1	TRBJ2-2	CASKGQTITGELFF	TGTGCCAGCAAAGGACAGACTATCACCGGGGAGCTGTTTTTT
-	-	TRBV5-5	TRBJ1-5	CASSFSANSNQPQHF	TGTGCCAGCAGCTTCTCCGCTAATAGCAATCAGCCCCAGCATTTT
-	TRBD2	TRBV7-2	TRBJ2-7	CASSLGLAGGQGEQYF	TGTGCCAGCAGCTTGGGACTAGCGGGGGGGCAAGGTGAGCAGTACTTC
-	-	TRBV2	TRBJ2-5	CASSGAGSGETQYF	TGTGCCAGCAGTGGTGCGGGGTCCGGGGAGACCCAGTACTTC
-	-	TRBV6-5	TRBJ2-3	CASSLGLLGDTQYF	TGTGCCAGCAGCCTGGGACTCTTGGGAGATACGCAGTATTTT
-	-	TRBV11-2	TRBJ2-3	CASSRGASTDTQYF	TGTGCCAGCAGCCGGGGGGCTAGCACAGATACGCAGTATTTT
-	-	TRBV30	TRBJ2-5	CAWSPTGWQETQYF	TGTGCCTGGAGTCCTACAGGGTGGCAAGAGACCCAGTACTTC
-	TRBD2	TRBV5-4	TRBJ2-1	CASIPSGRAGERQFF	TGTGCCAGCATCCCAAGCGGGAGGGCTGGAGAGCGGCAGTTCTTC
-	TRBD1	TRBV18	TRBJ1-1	CASSWSGQGWNTEAFF	TGTGCCAGCTCATGGTCTGGACAGGGCTGGAACACTGAAGCTTTCTTT